This T cell receptor beta chain emerged from a study of shared clonotypes between healthy human individuals (dated by TCRdb to about 2020). Regarding the study in general: The cohort comprised a couple of women and a few men aged 18 to 49 years. For each donor, CD4 naive and CD4 memory were each given three plates, CD8 naive was given two plates, and CD8 memory was given one plate. To estimate repertoire size and how much clonotype sharing occurs between individuals, the study deeply sequenced the blood TCR repertoires of about five healthy adults. Different laboratories and diverse techniques were used to prepare libraries and sequence TCR repertoires, to increase sequencing depth and limit assay-specific biases. Leukapheresis yielded between about 0.85 and 9 billion PBMCs per donor. What the work shows at the level of the full study, not this receptor alone: The small number of donors limited the genetic and exposure-history diversity represented. Across four donors, roughly 5.4% of naive CD4, roughly 3.5% of naive CD8, about 2% of memory CD4, and under 0.45% of memory CD8 clonotypes were shared. Clonotypes shared by all four sorted-subset donors showed higher generation probabilities than non-shared clonotypes. Even with the large sequencing depth, rarefaction of the sorted-subset datasets indicated that sequencing was incomplete. Only blood was sampled, and tissue TCR repertoires likely differ from those in blood. Pairwise subsampling led to the expectation that sequencing depth would affect the degree of clonotype sharing among donors. Naive subsets generally had larger estimated clonotype richness than memory subsets.

For the CD8 naive samples, CD45RO-negative cells were positively selected for CCR7, yielding a CD45RA+CCR7+ population from which TemRA cells were excluded. Healthy HIV-negative adults with no recently reported acute infections or vaccinations were included as donors. Every donor was a Caucasian adult living in Nashville, Tennessee, USA. Blood was collected by leukapheresis, and PBMCs were isolated by Ficoll-Histopaque density gradient centrifugation and then cryopreserved in liquid nitrogen vapor phase. Analytical flow cytometry was used to check the purity and quantity of each magnetically sorted T cell population. Genomic DNA was isolated from each sorted fraction and quantified by UV absorbance on a Nanodrop 2000c. Using the deep immunoSEQ assay, TCR CDR3 regions were amplified from genomic DNA by multiplex PCR. Extracted genomic DNA from each cell subset was distributed evenly across all wells of several immunoSEQ 96-well plates, and each plate was treated as a replicate. For sorted subsets, roughly 190 ng of genomic DNA, equivalent to around 31,000 T cell genomes, went into each replicate PCR. Purified libraries were quantified with a Qubit 3.0 fluorometer, sized on a Bioanalyzer 2100, and re-quantified with the KAPA Library Quantification kit. Every immunoSEQ 96-well plate was sequenced on a dedicated single-read 150-cycle Illumina NextSeq 550 flow cell. Per the authors' processing: Because the immunoSEQ output included only junctional sequences and no quality scores, the filtering could not be the same as the filtering used for full-length reads. To assign V/J genes and CDR3, sequences were annotated against IMGT germline references using PyIR, a Python wrapper for IgBLAST v1.9. Reads were filtered out if the reads had weak V/J assignments (E-value above 1e-6), no CDR3, stop codons, out-of-frame junctions, or ambiguous translated residues. V3J clonotypes were defined by identical inferred V gene, J gene, and CDR3 amino acid sequence. The percentage overlap between two repertoires was calculated by dividing the number of shared unique clonotypes by the size of the smaller repertoire. RTK rarefaction, the Chao1 estimator, and Recon v2.1 estimates of unobserved clonotypes were used to assess repertoire richness. For all TCRbeta clonotypes obtained by the gDNA method from four donors, generation probabilities were computed with OLGA. TCRdb mirrors the immuneACCESS table, restricted to in-frame sequences. Some clones are absent from its copies; in checked studies, under half trace to an unresolved V gene, and the reason for the others is unknown. V, J and clone size are taken as reported in that table, and D and trimming were inferred from the DNA itself. A total of millions of clones appear in this sample, less than 95% of them only once. Roughly 1% of the sample comes from the top ten.

Regarding this clone: No antigen is known for it. No much larger clonotype is one base removed from it; base qualities were not supplied.

Inclusive of the bounding cysteine and phenylalanine, the CDR3 is 14 residues long. Left in the record is the CDR3 DNA by itself, 42 bases read in frame from the first base. For CDR1 and CDR2, the germline V gene lists SGHAT and FQNNGV. A distance of 3 bases separates the germline ends of V and J, which lose 1 base and 0 bases respectively. The origin of this receptor is a man between 18 and 29 years old in good health. The chain employs TRBV11-2 and TRBJ1-4; there is no confident call for the D gene. Sequenced material: naive CD8+ T cells sorted from blood. The cell subset or site tag for this specimen amounts to: CD45RA+CCR7+. The CDR3: CASSLVPTNEKLFF. The DNA sequence is TGTGCCAGCAGCTTAGTTCCAACTAATGAAAAACTGTTTTTT.